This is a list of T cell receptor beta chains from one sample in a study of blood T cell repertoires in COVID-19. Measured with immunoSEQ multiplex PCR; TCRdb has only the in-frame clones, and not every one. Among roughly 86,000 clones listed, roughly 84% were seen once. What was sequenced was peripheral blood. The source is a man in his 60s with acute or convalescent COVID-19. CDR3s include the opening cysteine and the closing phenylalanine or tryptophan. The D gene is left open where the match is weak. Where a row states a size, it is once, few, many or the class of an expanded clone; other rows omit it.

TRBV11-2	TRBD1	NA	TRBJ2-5	TGTGCCAGCAGCGGGACAGGGAAAGAGACCCAGTACTTC	CASSGTGKETQYF
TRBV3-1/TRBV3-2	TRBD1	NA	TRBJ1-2	TGTGCCAGCAGCGCGCGGACAGGCGAAGGGAACTATGGCTACACCTTC	CASSARTGEGNYGYTF
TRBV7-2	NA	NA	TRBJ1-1	TGTGCCAGCAGCTTACCATTCAGGGGCACTGAAGCTTTCTTT	CASSLPFRGTEAFF
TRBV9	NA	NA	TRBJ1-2	TGTGCCAGCAGCGGAGCTACAGACTATGGCTACACCTTC	CASSGATDYGYTF
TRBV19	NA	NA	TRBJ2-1	TGTGCCAGTAGACGAGACCAGGGTAGAAATGAGCAGTTCTTC	CASRRDQGRNEQFF
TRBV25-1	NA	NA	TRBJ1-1	TGTGCCAGCAGTGAATATGGTACAGGGATGAACACTGAAGCTTTCTTT	CASSEYGTGMNTEAFF
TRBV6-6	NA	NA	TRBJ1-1	TGTGCCAGCAGCTCATCTAGGGGGGGCACTGAAGCTTTCTTT	CASSSSRGGTEAFF
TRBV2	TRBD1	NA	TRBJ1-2	TGTGCCAGCAGTGAAACCAGGGGGGGCTACACCTTC	CASSETRGGYTF
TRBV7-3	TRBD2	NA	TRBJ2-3	TGTGCCAGCAGCTTAACACGGTTAGCGGGGGCCAGCACAGATACGCAGTATTTT	CASSLTRLAGASTDTQYF
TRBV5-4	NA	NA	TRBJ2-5	TGTGCCAGCAGCTGGAACCAGGTGCAGGAGACCCAGTACTTC	CASSWNQVQETQYF
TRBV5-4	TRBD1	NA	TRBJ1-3	TGTGCCAGCAGCTTCGGACAGGGAGGAACTGGAAACACCATATATTTT	CASSFGQGGTGNTIYF
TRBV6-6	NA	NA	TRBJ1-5	TGTGCCAGCAGTTACGGGGGGTACAATCAGCCCCAGCATTTT	CASSYGGYNQPQHF
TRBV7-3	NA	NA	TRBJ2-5	TGTGCCAGCAGCTTAGCCCAGGAAGAGACCCAGTACTTC	CASSLAQEETQYF
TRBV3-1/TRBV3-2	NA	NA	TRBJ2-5	TGTGCCAGCAGCCGTAAAGAGACCCAGTACTTC	CASSRKETQYF
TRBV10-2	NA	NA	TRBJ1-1	TGCGCCAGCAGGATGACAGAAAACACTGAAGCTTTCTTT	CASRMTENTEAFF
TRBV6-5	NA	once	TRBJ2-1	TGTGCCAGCAGACCGTTGACAGGAAGCAATGAGCAGTTCTTC	CASRPLTGSNEQFF
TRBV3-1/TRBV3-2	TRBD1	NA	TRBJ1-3	TGTGCCAGCAGCCACGGAGGACAGGGCCTTTCCTCTGGAAACACCATATATTTT	CASSHGGQGLSSGNTIYF
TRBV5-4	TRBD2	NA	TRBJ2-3	TGTGCCAGCAGTAGCGGGGGGATTGGCGCAGATACGCAGTATTTT	CASSSGGIGADTQYF
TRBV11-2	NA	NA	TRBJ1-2	TGTGCCAGCAGCTTAGTAGGGGTAGGGGACTATGGCTACACCTTC	CASSLVGVGDYGYTF
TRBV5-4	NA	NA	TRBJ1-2	TGTGCCAGCAGCCCGGATCCCGGCCAGGTCAATGGCTACACCTTC	CASSPDPGQVNGYTF
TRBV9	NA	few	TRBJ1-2	TGTGCCAGCAGCCCAGAACCCGCTGCGGTCTATGGCTACACCTTC	CASSPEPAAVYGYTF
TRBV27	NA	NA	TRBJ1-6	TGTGCCAGCAGTTTGGGGGGTCTAAGTTCACCCCTCCACTTT	CASSLGGLSSPLHF
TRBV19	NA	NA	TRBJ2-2	TGTGCCAGTAGTTCACAGGCGAACACCGGGGAGCTGTTTTTT	CASSSQANTGELFF
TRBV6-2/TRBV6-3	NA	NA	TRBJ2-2	TGTGCCAGCAGCCGTCAGGCTGCGAACACCGGGGAGCTGTTTTTT	CASSRQAANTGELFF
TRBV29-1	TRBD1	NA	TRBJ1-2	TGCAGCGTGGAGGGGAAGGACAGGGGGCAAGTCTATGGCTACACCTTC	CSVEGKDRGQVYGYTF
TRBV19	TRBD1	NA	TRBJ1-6	TGTGCCAGTAGCACAGGGGAATCACCCCTCCACTTT	CASSTGESPLHF
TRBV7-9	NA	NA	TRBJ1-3	TGTGCCAGCAGCCCTGAGGTCAGCTCTGGAAACACCATATATTTT	CASSPEVSSGNTIYF
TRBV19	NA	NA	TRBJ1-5	TGTGCCAGTACGGGGAGGTATAGCAATCAGCCCCAGCATTTT	CASTGRYSNQPQHF
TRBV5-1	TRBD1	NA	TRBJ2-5	TGCGCCAGCAGCCAGGGACAGCGGGAGACCCAGTACTTC	CASSQGQRETQYF
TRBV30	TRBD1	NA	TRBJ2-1	TGTGCCTGGAGTCAGGGGGACAGGGGGAGTGGAGATGAGCAGTTCTTC	CAWSQGDRGSGDEQFF
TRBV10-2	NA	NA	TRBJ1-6	TGCGCCAGCAGTGTTGACACGTCGTATTCACCCCTCCACTTT	CASSVDTSYSPLHF
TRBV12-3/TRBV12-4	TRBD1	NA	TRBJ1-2	TGTGCCAGTAAGACAGGGAGCAACTATGGCTACACCTTC	CASKTGSNYGYTF
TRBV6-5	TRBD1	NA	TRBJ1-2	TGTGCCAGCAGTTACGGATCGACAGGGTACTATGGCTACACCTTC	CASSYGSTGYYGYTF
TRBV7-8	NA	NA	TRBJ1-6	TGTGCCAGCAGCGCGGTGGGGCGGTCAGATAATTCACCCCTCCACTTT	CASSAVGRSDNSPLHF
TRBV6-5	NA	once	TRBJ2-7	TGTGCCAGCAGTTACTCGACTCAGCTGGACGAGCAGTACTTC	CASSYSTQLDEQYF
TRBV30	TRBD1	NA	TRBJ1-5	TGTGCCTGGAGTGATCTTACAGGGGATCAGCCCCAGCATTTT	CAWSDLTGDQPQHF
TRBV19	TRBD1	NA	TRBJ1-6	TGTGCCAGTAGTAAGGACAGGGATCAATCACCCCTCCACTTT	CASSKDRDQSPLHF
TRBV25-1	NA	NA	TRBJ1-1	TGTGCCAGCAGTGAATGGGGCGGGGGGACTGAAGCTTTCTTT	CASSEWGGGTEAFF
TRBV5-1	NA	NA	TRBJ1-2	TGCGCCAGCAGCTTGGAGGGGATTAACTATGGCTACACCTTC	CASSLEGINYGYTF
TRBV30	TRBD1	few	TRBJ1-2	TGTGCCTGGAGTGTACAGGGGGCGAACACCTTC	CAWSVQGANTF
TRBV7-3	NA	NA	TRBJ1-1	TGTGCCAGCAGCCCCAACGGCAGGCCCACTGAAGCTTTCTTT	CASSPNGRPTEAFF
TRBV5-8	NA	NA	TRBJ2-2	TGTGCCAGCAGCCCGGAGGGGGGGGTCAACACCGGGGAGCTGTTTTTT	CASSPEGGVNTGELFF
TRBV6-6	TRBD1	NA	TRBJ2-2	TGTGCCAGCACTTACCCGGACAGGGTGGACACCGGGGAGCTGTTTTTT	CASTYPDRVDTGELFF
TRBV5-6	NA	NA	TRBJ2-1	TGTGCCAGCAGCTTTTATAGCGGCTCCTACAATGAGCAGTTCTTC	CASSFYSGSYNEQFF
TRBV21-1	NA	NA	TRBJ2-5	TGTGCCAGCAGCAAAGAGGGCGGGGCCCAAGAGACCCAGTACTTC	CASSKEGGAQETQYF
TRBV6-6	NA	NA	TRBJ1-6	TGTGCCGTCTCGAGGGGGAATGATAATTCACCCCTCCACTTT	CAVSRGNDNSPLHF
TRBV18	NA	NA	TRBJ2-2	TGTGCCAGCTCACCAATTAGGGGTATGTTTGCGGAGAACACCGGGGAGCTGTTTTTT	CASSPIRGMFAENTGELFF
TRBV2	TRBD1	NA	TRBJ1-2	TGTGCCAGCAGTGAGACAGGGGGCATGGGGTATGGCTACACCTTC	CASSETGGMGYGYTF
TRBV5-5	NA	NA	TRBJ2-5	TGTGCCAGCAGCTCGCTCCCAGTGGAGACCCAGTACTTC	CASSSLPVETQYF
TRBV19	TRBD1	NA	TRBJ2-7	TGTGCCAGTAGTCCCCACAGGGGGCTGACCTACGAGCAGTACTTC	CASSPHRGLTYEQYF
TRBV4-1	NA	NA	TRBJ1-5	TGCGCCAGCAGCCAAGTTCTTCAGGGTAGCAATCAGCCCCAGCATTTT	CASSQVLQGSNQPQHF
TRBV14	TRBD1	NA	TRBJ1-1	TGTGCCAGCAGCCCTCTTTTCGGACAGGGGGCGCAAACTGAAGCTTTCTTT	CASSPLFGQGAQTEAFF
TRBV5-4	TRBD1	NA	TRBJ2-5	TGTGCCAGCAGCTTGACGGACAGGGAGATCAAGTACTTC	CASSLTDREIKYF
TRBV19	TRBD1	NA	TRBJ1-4	TGTGCCAGTAGTATAGGGGGACAGGGGAATGAAAAACTGTTTTTT	CASSIGGQGNEKLFF
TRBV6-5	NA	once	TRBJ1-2	TGTGCCAGCAGTAATACAGGGTTTGGCTATGGCTACACCTTC	CASSNTGFGYGYTF
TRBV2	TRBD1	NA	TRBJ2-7	TGTGCCAGCAGCAAGGGACAGGCGGGGCAGCAGTACTTC	CASSKGQAGQQYF